The clone carrying this T cell receptor beta chain occurred many times. The target antigen is unknown. These data belong to a study of T-cell reconstitution after alpha-beta-depleted transplantation in children. General study findings and limits: Surviving recipient T cells and intrathymic progenitors accounted for some patients' high TCRbeta diversity at day 60.

TCRbeta library construction was performed incorporating unique molecular identifiers. TCRdb independently ran MiXCR on the PCR reads; one entry per CDR3 protein. The sample gives 670,000 or so distinct CDR3 sequences, about an eighth of which show up once; 0.79% is in the top ten. Germline loops: CDR1 SGHVS, CDR2 FNYEAQ. This CDR3 is 14 amino acids long. The ends lost 11 bases at V and 4 bases at J; junction bases unmatched: 11. The receptor was derived from a girl aged 2 to 9 with congenital amegakaryocytic thrombocytopenia, due to receive a stem cell transplant. The V and J genes are TRBV7-6 and TRBJ2-1, with 7 bases fitting TRBD2. Sequenced here: PBMCs, sampled before TCRalphabeta/CD19-depleted stem cell transplant. The CDR3 is CAVKGTTIYNEQFF. CDR3 in DNA: TGTGCCGTCAAGGGGACTACCATTTACAATGAGCAGTTCTTC.